This T cell receptor beta chain appears in the sequencing data of a study of preoperative IRX-2 immunotherapy in early breast cancer. Some clones are missing from TCRdb's copy, which holds only in-frame ones; the method was immunoSEQ multiplex PCR. The table shows about 19,000 clones, with around 85% occurring only once. V was cut by 4 bases and J by 9 bases, with 19 bases left in between. Germline CDR1 LNHDA, CDR2 SQIVND (reference sequence). The CDR3 runs 15 residues. Treatment described: preoperative locoregional IRX-2 cytokine immunotherapy. Patients received preoperative, locoregional IRX-2 cytokine immunotherapy in a phase Ib study.

The chain joins TRBV19 to TRBJ2-1, with D possibly matching TRBD2 (5 bases). The sample consisted of lymph node tissue, taken after IRX-2 immunotherapy. This clonotype was obtained from a human donor with breast cancer. CDR3 region: CASSTRGSVPSEQFF. CDR3 nucleotides: TGTGCCAGTAGTACCCGCGGTAGCGTCCCGTCTGAGCAGTTCTTC.